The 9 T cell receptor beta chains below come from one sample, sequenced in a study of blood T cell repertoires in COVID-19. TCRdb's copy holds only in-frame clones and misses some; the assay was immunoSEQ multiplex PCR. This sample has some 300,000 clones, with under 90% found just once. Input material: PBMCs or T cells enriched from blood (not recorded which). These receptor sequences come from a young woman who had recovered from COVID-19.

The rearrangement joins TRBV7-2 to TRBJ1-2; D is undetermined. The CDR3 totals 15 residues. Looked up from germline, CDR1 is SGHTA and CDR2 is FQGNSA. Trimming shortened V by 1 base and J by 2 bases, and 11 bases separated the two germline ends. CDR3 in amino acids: CASSLESEVNYGYTF. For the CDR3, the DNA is TGTGCCAGCAGCTTAGAGTCAGAAGTAAACTATGGCTACACCTTC.

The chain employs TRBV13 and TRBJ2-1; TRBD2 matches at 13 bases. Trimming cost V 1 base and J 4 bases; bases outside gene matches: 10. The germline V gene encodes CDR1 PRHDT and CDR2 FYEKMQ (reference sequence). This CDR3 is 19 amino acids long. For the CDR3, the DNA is TGTGCCAGCAGCTTAGAAGGACTAGCGGGAGTAAGGGGTTACAATGAGCAGTTCTTC. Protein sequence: CASSLEGLAGVRGYNEQFF.

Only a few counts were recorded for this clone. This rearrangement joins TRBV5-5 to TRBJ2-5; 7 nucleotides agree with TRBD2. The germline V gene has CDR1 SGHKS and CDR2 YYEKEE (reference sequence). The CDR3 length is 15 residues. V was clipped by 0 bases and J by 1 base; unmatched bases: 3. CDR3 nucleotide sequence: TGTGCCAGCAGCTTGGCGGGACTACTCCAAGAGACCCAGTACTTC. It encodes CASSLAGLLQETQYF. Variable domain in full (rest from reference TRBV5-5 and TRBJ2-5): DAGVTQSPTHLIKTRGQQVTLRCSPISGHKSVSWYQQVLGQGPQFIFQYYEKEERGRGNFPDRFSARQFPNYSSELNVNALLLGDSALYLCASSLAGLLQETQYFGPGTRLLVL.

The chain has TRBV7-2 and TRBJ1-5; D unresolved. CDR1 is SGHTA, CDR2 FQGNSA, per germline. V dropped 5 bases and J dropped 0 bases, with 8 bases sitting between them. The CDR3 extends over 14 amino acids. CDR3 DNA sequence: TGTGCCAGCAGCCTCCTCTATAGCAATCAGCCCCAGCATTTT. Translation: CASSLLYSNQPQHF.

The CDR3 here is CASRRLAEADTQYF. The CDR3 DNA reads as TGTGCCAGCAGGCGCTTAGCGGAGGCGGATACGCAGTATTTT. V and J are TRBV6-5 and TRBJ2-3; weak D call: TRBD2 (6 bases). V was clipped by 6 bases and J by 6 bases, with 16 bases between them. This CDR3 is 14 amino acids long. Germline CDR1 and CDR2: MNHEY and SVGAGI.

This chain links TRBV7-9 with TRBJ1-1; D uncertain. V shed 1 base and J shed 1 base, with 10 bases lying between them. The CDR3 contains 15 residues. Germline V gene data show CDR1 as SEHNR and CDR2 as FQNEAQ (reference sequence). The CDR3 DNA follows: TGTGCCAGCAGCTTAGTTACGGGTCAGAACACTGAAGCTTTCTTT. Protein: CASSLVTGQNTEAFF.

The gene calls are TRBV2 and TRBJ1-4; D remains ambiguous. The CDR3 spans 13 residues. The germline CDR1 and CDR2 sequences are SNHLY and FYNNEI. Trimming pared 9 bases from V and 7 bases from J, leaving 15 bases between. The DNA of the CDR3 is TGTGCCAGTAAAGAAGAGGCGGTTGAAAAACTGTTTTTT. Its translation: CASKEEAVEKLFF.

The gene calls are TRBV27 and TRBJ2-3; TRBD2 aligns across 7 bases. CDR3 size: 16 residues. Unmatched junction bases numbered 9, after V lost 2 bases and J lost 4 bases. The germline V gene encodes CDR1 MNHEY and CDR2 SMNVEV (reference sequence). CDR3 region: CASSLGLAVQSDTQYF. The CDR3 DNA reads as TGTGCCAGCAGTTTAGGTCTAGCGGTACAGTCAGATACGCAGTATTTT.

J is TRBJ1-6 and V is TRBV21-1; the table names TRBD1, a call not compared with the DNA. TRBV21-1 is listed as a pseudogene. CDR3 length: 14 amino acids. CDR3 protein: CASSKWADNSPLHF. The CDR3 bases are TGTGCCAGCAGCAAATGGGCAGATAATTCACCCCTCCACTTT.